This T cell receptor beta chain stems from a study of graft-versus-host responses after intestinal transplantation. About the study: Each patient got anti-thymocyte globulin induction, then tacrolimus and steroids for approximately 3 years.

Generated by immunoSEQ multiplex PCR, the TCRdb table keeps only in-frame clones and is missing some. The data hold about 97,000 clones, with approximately 90% observed a single time. The CDR3 length is 15 residues. Germline CDR1 SGDLS, CDR2 YYNGEE. V lost 3 bases to trimming and J lost 2 bases, with 13 bases between them. Points on this clone: Its antigen is undetermined.

Whole-study results and caveats: Where graft-donor T cell macrochimerism was present, patients had high graft-versus-host to host-versus-graft clonal ratios in allografts. Present in recipient marrow, GvH clones included some that appeared first in ileum or blood. Peak GvH clone levels in circulation were associated with early post-transplant HvG declines.

The clonotype was recovered from a human patient who received an intestinal transplant, so some T cells may come from the graft donor. Here the sequenced sample was PBMCs, taken 450 to 480 days after intestinal transplant. The gene calls are TRBV9 and TRBJ2-3; D is perhaps TRBD1 or TRBD2 (6 bases each). DNA of the CDR3: TGTGCCAGCAGCGAGGCGGGACATCTCACAGATACGCAGTATTTT. This gives the protein CASSEAGHLTDTQYF.